This T cell receptor (beta chain) emerged from a study of T cell responses to AZD1222 COVID-19 vaccine. Study outcomes and limitations: Most donors were white British and more were female, and clonal diversity was possibly underestimated. Once two AZD1222 doses were given, Spike-specific TCR breadth and depth went up.

The repertoire was sequenced with immunoSEQ multiplex PCR; TCRdb's copy has only in-frame clones and lacks some. The sample shows approximately 79,000 clones, about 80% of them seen only once. V gave up 4 bases and J gave up 2 bases; unmatched junction bases: 5. CDR1 and CDR2 (germline): SGHRS, YFSETQ. The CDR3 covers 14 residues. About this clone: The antigen is undetermined.

Sequenced material: peripheral blood, taken 28 days after the second AZD1222 dose. The gene calls are TRBV5-1 and TRBJ1-2, with TRBD1 identical over 7 bases. The receptor was isolated from an adult who received the AZD1222 COVID-19 vaccine. In DNA form, the CDR3 reads TGCGCCAGCAGCACCTGGGACAGCAACTATGGCTACACCTTC. Its translation is CASSTWDSNYGYTF.